The subject of this entry is one T cell receptor beta chain. Its target is unknown. The ends were cut back, 5 bases at V and 0 bases at J, with 7 bases in the middle. Germline V gene lookup returns CDR1 MGHDK and CDR2 SYGVNS. The CDR3 has 14 residues. Only in-frame clones appear in the TCRdb table, and some are missing; sequencing was by immunoSEQ multiplex PCR. The sample consists of over 50,000 clones, 83% of them appearing once. This specimen belongs to a study of OX40 agonist ivuxolimab in advanced cancers. Study in general: Partial responses were achieved by three patients: one hepatocellular carcinoma, two cutaneous melanoma. Study-level results: The authors did not determine the antigen specificity of the expanded peripheral T cells. At 0.1 to 3.0 mg/kg and by week 6, clonal expansion occurred in CD4+ and CD8+ blood T cells. Among the lowest levels of clonal expansion were found in partial responders at 0.1-3.0 mg/kg.

This TCR was sampled from an adult with an advanced solid tumor such as melanoma, head and neck, liver or kidney cancer. The chain is built from TRBV25-1 and TRBJ1-4; the D is unclear. Sequences were derived from CD4+ or CD8+ T cells sorted from blood, sampled in a trial of the OX40 agonist ivuxolimab. In DNA, the CDR3 is TGTGCCAGCAGTAGGAGTGCAACTAATGAAAAACTGTTTTTT. Protein: CASSRSATNEKLFF.